This passage covers 19 T cell receptor beta chains from one sample sequenced in a study of T cells in Graves' hyperthyroidism and ophthalmopathy. It was RNA transcripts that yielded the amplified TCR beta CDR3 regions. The HTBI primer set was used in a first-round RT-PCR of the TCR CDR3. TCRdb re-analysed the multiplex PCR reads in MiXCR, keeping a single row per CDR3 protein. The sample consists of 300,000 or so distinct CDR3 sequences, 18% of them appearing once. The sequencing input was blood. The source of these receptors is a woman between 45 and 65 years old with Graves' hyperthyroidism.

This clonotype was found many times. This chain links TRBV7-9 with TRBJ2-7; the D call may be TRBD1 or TRBD2 (5 bases each). The CDR3 covers 18 residues. Germline lookup yields CDR1 SEHNR and CDR2 FQNEAQ (reference sequence). V was cut by 4 bases and J by 3 bases, with 25 bases left in between. CDR3 loop: CASSSPQPGAGGIYEQYF. Here the CDR3 DNA reads TGTGCCAGCAGCTCCCCCCAGCCCGGGGCAGGAGGAATCTACGAGCAGTACTTC.

This clonotype was seen repeatedly, ten times or more. This sequence joins TRBV6-1 and TRBJ1-5, with TRBD1 identical over 10 bases. V trimming: 6 bases; J trimming: 5 bases; junction bases outside the gene matches: 10. Germline V CDR1 and CDR2: MNHNS, SASEGT. There are 16 residues in the CDR3. The CDR3 DNA sequence: TGTGCCAGCAGCTTCGAAGACAGGGGGCGTGATCAGCCCCAGCATTTT. Amino acid sequence: CASSFEDRGRDQPQHF.

This clonotype was detected a few times. The rearrangement joins TRBV7-9 to TRBJ1-6; TRBD1 is a possible D gene (6 bases). Trimming took off 4 bases at V and 5 bases at J, with 12 bases between the two ends. CDR3 length: 15 amino acids. Per germline, CDR1 SEHNR and CDR2 FQNEAQ (reference sequence). CDR3 in amino acids: CASSSSGADNSPLHF. CDR3 in DNA: TGTGCCAGCAGCTCCTCAGGGGCGGATAATTCACCCCTCCACTTT.

This clonotype was observed many times. J is TRBJ1-1 and V is TRBV13, with D possibly being TRBD1 (6 bases). This CDR3 contains 13 residues. V lost 1 base and J 6 bases, leaving 9 bases between the germline ends. Germline assignment: CDR1 PRHDT and CDR2 FYEKMQ (reference sequence). The CDR3 loop is CASSLEGGSEAFF. Here the CDR3 DNA reads TGTGCCAGCAGCTTAGAAGGGGGTTCTGAAGCTTTCTTT.

V and J are TRBV5-1 and TRBJ2-3; D possibly uses TRBD1 or TRBD2 (5 bases each). Trimming removed 4 bases at V and 0 bases at J, with 9 bases between. From germline, CDR1 is SGHRS and CDR2 YFSETQ. The CDR3 extends over 14 amino acids. The CDR3 DNA reads TGCGCCAGCAGCGGCCGGGACAGCACAGATACGCAGTATTTT. Amino acids: CASSGRDSTDTQYF.

This clonotype was seen a handful of times. The chain recombines TRBV7-9 with TRBJ2-1; TRBD1 matches at 7 bases. This CDR3 has 17 amino acids. V dropped 5 bases and J dropped 4; count of bases not matched to a gene: 14. Germline loops: CDR1 SEHNR, CDR2 FQNEAQ (reference sequence). CDR3 sequence: CASSRWTGPLIYNEQFF. CDR3 DNA: TGTGCCAGCAGCCGCTGGACAGGCCCCCTCATTTACAATGAGCAGTTCTTC.

The V and J genes are TRBV14 and TRBJ2-5, with D hard to call. V shed 4 bases and J shed 0 bases, with 9 bases lying between them. The CDR3 covers 14 residues. Germline V gives CDR1 SGHDN, CDR2 FVKESK. CDR3 sequence (DNA): TGTGCCAGCAGCCTGGCCCTGTACCAAGAGACCCAGTACTTC. It codes for CASSLALYQETQYF.

This clonotype was counted a few times. V and J are TRBV10-3 and TRBJ1-1; D remains unclear. The CDR3 covers 12 residues. Germline loops: CDR1 ENHRY, CDR2 SYGVKD. Deletions cut 8 bases from V and 1 base from J, with 8 bases between. The CDR3 nucleotides read TGTGCCATCGGGTCCACGAACACTGAAGCTTTCTTT. Translation gives CAIGSTNTEAFF.

V usage is TRBV4-1 and J usage is TRBJ1-4; D is unresolved. Trimming stripped 1 base from V and 8 bases from J, with 8 bases between. The CDR3 covers 13 residues. Per germline, CDR1 MGHRA and CDR2 YSYEKL. The CDR3 bases are TGCGCCAGCAGCCAAGTGTGGGCCGAAAAACTGTTTTTT. This gives the protein CASSQVWAEKLFF.

V is TRBV5-1 and J is TRBJ1-2; no reliable D call. CDR3 length equals 15 residues. V was cut by 0 bases and J by 6 bases, with 15 bases left in between. Germline V lookup: CDR1 SGHRS, CDR2 YFSETQ. CDR3 DNA: TGCGCCAGCAGCTTGGTCGTCAGATCGGGTGATGGCTACACCTTC. Its protein product is CASSLVVRSGDGYTF.

The chain couples TRBV6-2 or TRBV6-3 to TRBJ1-3; TRBD1 aligns across 8 bases. Trimming cost V 6 bases and J 2 bases; bases outside gene matches: 9. Germline V gene data show CDR1 as MNHEY and CDR2 as SVGEGT. CDR3 size: 16 residues. In DNA form, the CDR3 reads TGTGCCAGCAGCCTTGGGACAGGCGGGACTGGAAACACCATATATTTT. Protein: CASSLGTGGTGNTIYF.

This sequence joins TRBV28 and TRBJ2-2; D unresolved. The CDR3 covers 14 residues. CDR1 MDHEN and CDR2 SYDVKM come from the germline V gene. V lost 2 bases to trimming and J lost 4 bases, with 8 bases between them. The CDR3 is CASSLLGFTGELFF. The CDR3, as DNA: TGTGCCAGCAGTTTACTGGGATTCACCGGGGAGCTGTTTTTT.

The chain carries TRBV9 and TRBJ2-1; maybe TRBD1 (6 bases). CDR3 size: 17 residues. Trimming stripped 0 bases from V and 0 bases from J, with 13 bases between. Germline V CDR1 and CDR2: SGDLS, YYNGEE. The CDR3 loop is CASSVDRDTRSYNEQFF. The CDR3 DNA sequence: TGTGCCAGCAGCGTAGACCGGGACACCCGCTCCTACAATGAGCAGTTCTTC.

This clonotype was picked up many times. The chain employs TRBV6-5 and TRBJ2-5, with a possible D match to TRBD2 (5 bases). Trimming removed 0 bases at V and 2 bases at J, with 7 bases between. CDR1 and CDR2 from the germline V gene are MNHEY and SVGAGI. This CDR3 is 14 amino acids long. The CDR3, as DNA: TGTGCCAGCAGTTACTCCCTAGCACAAGAGACCCAGTACTTC. Its translation is CASSYSLAQETQYF.

The sample holds many counts of this clonotype. The chain combines TRBV6-1 with TRBJ1-5, with TRBD1 as a possible D gene (5 bases). The CDR3 totals 15 residues. From germline, CDR1 is MNHNS and CDR2 SASEGT. V lost 5 bases, J lost 2 bases, and 13 bases lay in between. The CDR3 DNA reads as TGTGCCAGCAGTTCCACCGGGACGGGCAATCAGCCCCAGCATTTT. This encodes CASSSTGTGNQPQHF.

This clonotype has a handful of counts. V and J are TRBV20-1 and TRBJ2-7, with 8 nucleotides matching TRBD1. Germline CDR1 is DFQATT and CDR2 is SNEGSKA (reference sequence). The CDR3 extends over 13 amino acids. V lost 4 bases to trimming and J lost 3 bases; unmatched junction nucleotides: 5. CDR3 in amino acids: CSAILDRDYEQYF. In DNA, the CDR3 is TGCAGTGCTATATTGGACAGGGACTACGAGCAGTACTTC.

For this clonotype: A much larger clone differs by one base, so this may be a read error. Since no conserved phenylalanine or tryptophan closes the CDR3, a read error is the likely cause. The V and J genes are TRBV28 and TRBJ2-2, with TRBD2 identical over 9 bases. CDR1 MDHEN and CDR2 SYDVKM come from the germline V gene. V shed 2 bases, J shed 6 bases, and the junction held 4 bases outside the gene matches. The CDR3 consists of 15 residues. The CDR3 DNA reads TGTGCCAGCAGTTTAGTGGGACTAGCTCCCGGGGAGCTGTTTCTT. Protein sequence: CASSLVGLAPGELFL.

This clonotype was counted a few times. This rearrangement joins TRBV18 to TRBJ2-1, with D tentatively TRBD2 (7 bases). The CDR3 has 14 residues. The V gene lost 4 bases and the J gene lost 6 bases, with 13 bases spanning the gap. CDR1 is KGHSH, CDR2 LQKENI, per germline. The CDR3 loop reads CASSLNREGNEQFF. CDR3 DNA: TGTGCCAGCTCACTAAACAGGGAGGGCAATGAGCAGTTCTTC.

There are many counts of this clonotype. The chain couples TRBV3-1 to TRBJ1-5; the D gene is possibly TRBD1 (6 bases). V shed 4 bases and J shed 6 bases, with 13 bases lying between them. This CDR3 has 14 residues. Germline values: CDR1 LGHDT, CDR2 YNNKEL (reference sequence). Written as DNA, the CDR3 is TGTGCCAGCAGCCCTCAGGGGCAAGGTCAGCCCCAGCATTTT. Translated: CASSPQGQGQPQHF. The full variable domain, rest sourced from reference TRBV3-1 and TRBJ1-5, is DTAVSQTPKYLVTQMGNDKSIKCEQNLGHDTMYWYKQDSKKFLKIMFSYNNKELIINETVPNRFSPKSPDKAHLNLHINSLELGDSAVYFCASSPQGQGQPQHFGDGTRLSIL.